The rows below give T cell receptor beta chains drawn from one sample of a study of blood T cell repertoires in COVID-19. Profiling relied on immunoSEQ multiplex PCR, and the TCRdb table lists in-frame clones only, not all of them. The sample lists 64,000 or so clones; about nine tenths were seen once. The sequencing sample was made of peripheral blood. These receptors came from a human donor in a cohort sampled during active COVID-19. CDR3s include the opening cysteine and the closing phenylalanine or tryptophan. D genes are given only for firm matches. Size is omitted from some rows. Given values are once, few, many or a class for expanded clones.

d_gene: TRBD1; j_gene: TRBJ1-4; v_gene: TRBV19; abundance: -; len: 15; CDR3nt: TGTGCCAGTAGTATACCGGGACAGGGTAATGAAAAACTGTTTTTT; CDR3aa: CASSIPGQGNEKLFF
d_gene: -; j_gene: TRBJ2-4; v_gene: TRBV7-2; abundance: -; len: 17; CDR3nt: TGTGCCAGCACCCCTTACGTTCGGGCGGGAGCCAAAAACATTCAGTACTTC; CDR3aa: CASTPYVRAGAKNIQYF
d_gene: -; j_gene: TRBJ2-6; v_gene: TRBV7-9; abundance: -; len: 19; CDR3nt: TGTGCCAGCAGCTTATATATGGGGGCAGAACCCTCTGGGGCCAACGTCCTGACTTTC; CDR3aa: CASSLYMGAEPSGANVLTF
d_gene: -; j_gene: TRBJ1-6; v_gene: TRBV27; abundance: -; len: 16; CDR3nt: TGTGCCAGCAGTTTAGAATCCAGCTCCTATAATTCACCCCTCCACTTT; CDR3aa: CASSLESSSYNSPLHF
d_gene: TRBD2; j_gene: TRBJ2-5; v_gene: TRBV7-9; abundance: -; len: 16; CDR3nt: TGTGCCAGCAGCTTGCTTCCACGACGGGGGGAAGAGACCCAGTACTTC; CDR3aa: CASSLLPRRGEETQYF
d_gene: -; j_gene: TRBJ2-5; v_gene: TRBV20-1; abundance: -; len: 11; CDR3nt: TGCAGTGCTTCGCAGCAAGAGACCCAGTACTTC; CDR3aa: CSASQQETQYF
d_gene: TRBD1; j_gene: TRBJ2-5; v_gene: TRBV4-1; abundance: -; len: 18; CDR3nt: TGCGCCAGCAGCCAATATAAGACCGGGACAGCTATTCAAGAGACCCAGTACTTC; CDR3aa: CASSQYKTGTAIQETQYF
d_gene: -; j_gene: TRBJ2-5; v_gene: TRBV7-2; abundance: -; len: 14; CDR3nt: TGTGCCAGCAGCCAAGAGGGACTCCAAGAGACCCAGTACTTC; CDR3aa: CASSQEGLQETQYF
d_gene: TRBD1; j_gene: TRBJ1-5; v_gene: TRBV19; abundance: -; len: 15; CDR3nt: TGTGCCAGTAGTACGGGACAGGGGGCTTATCAGCCCCAGCATTTT; CDR3aa: CASSTGQGAYQPQHF
d_gene: -; j_gene: TRBJ1-4; v_gene: TRBV19; abundance: -; len: 16; CDR3nt: TGTGCCAGTAGTACACGCAACAGGCCTCCAAATGAAAAACTGTTTTTT; CDR3aa: CASSTRNRPPNEKLFF
d_gene: -; j_gene: TRBJ1-6; v_gene: TRBV11-3; abundance: -; len: 13; CDR3nt: TGTGCCAGCAGCTTGGGGAGGGACTCACCCCTCCACTTT; CDR3aa: CASSLGRDSPLHF
d_gene: -; j_gene: TRBJ2-3; v_gene: TRBV19; abundance: -; len: 13; CDR3nt: TGTGCCAGTAGTCTAACCCCCCCAGATACGCAGTATTTT; CDR3aa: CASSLTPPDTQYF
d_gene: -; j_gene: TRBJ2-5; v_gene: TRBV5-5; abundance: once; len: 13; CDR3nt: TGTGCCAGCAGCTGGGGGGGGCTGGAGACCCAGTACTTC; CDR3aa: CASSWGGLETQYF
d_gene: -; j_gene: TRBJ2-5; v_gene: TRBV24-1; abundance: -; len: 12; CDR3nt: TGTGCCACCAGTGAGGCCGGGGAGACCCAGTACTTC; CDR3aa: CATSEAGETQYF
d_gene: TRBD1; j_gene: TRBJ1-2; v_gene: TRBV19; abundance: -; len: 14; CDR3nt: TGTGCCACTGGGACAGAAGCGAGCAGCCGTGGCTACACCTTC; CDR3aa: CATGTEASSRGYTF
d_gene: TRBD2; j_gene: TRBJ2-1; v_gene: TRBV7-3; abundance: -; len: 14; CDR3nt: TGTGCCAGCAGCTTGACTAGCGGCTACAATGAGCAGTTCTTC; CDR3aa: CASSLTSGYNEQFF
d_gene: TRBD1; j_gene: TRBJ1-2; v_gene: TRBV19; abundance: -; len: 14; CDR3nt: TGTGCCAGTAGAACTGGACAGGGGACCTATGGCTACACCTTC; CDR3aa: CASRTGQGTYGYTF
d_gene: -; j_gene: TRBJ2-2; v_gene: TRBV28; abundance: once; len: 15; CDR3nt: TGTGCCAGCAGTTTACCACTAAGGAACACCGGGGAGCTGTTTTTT; CDR3aa: CASSLPLRNTGELFF
d_gene: TRBD1; j_gene: TRBJ1-6; v_gene: TRBV10-3; abundance: -; len: 14; CDR3nt: TGTGCCATCGGCCGGACAGGGGAGATTTCACCCCTCCACTTT; CDR3aa: CAIGRTGEISPLHF
d_gene: -; j_gene: TRBJ2-1; v_gene: TRBV7-3; abundance: once; len: 16; CDR3nt: TGTGCCAGCAGCTTAACTCGGCTAGCGACCTACAATGAGCAGTTCTTC; CDR3aa: CASSLTRLATYNEQFF
d_gene: TRBD1; j_gene: TRBJ2-6; v_gene: TRBV7-2; abundance: -; len: 16; CDR3nt: TGTGCCAGCAGGCTCGACAGGGCCCAAAGGGCCAACGTCCTGACTTTC; CDR3aa: CASRLDRAQRANVLTF
d_gene: TRBD2; j_gene: TRBJ2-7; v_gene: TRBV20-1; abundance: -; len: 18; CDR3nt: TGCAGTGCTAGTATAAGACTAGCGGGGCTTACAAGCTCCTACGAGCAGTACTTC; CDR3aa: CSASIRLAGLTSSYEQYF
d_gene: TRBD1; j_gene: TRBJ2-4; v_gene: TRBV28; abundance: -; len: 18; CDR3nt: TGTGCCAGCAGTTCGCCCTTCAGACAGGGATCAGGGAAAAACATTCAGTACTTC; CDR3aa: CASSSPFRQGSGKNIQYF
d_gene: TRBD2; j_gene: TRBJ2-1; v_gene: TRBV5-1; abundance: -; len: 17; CDR3nt: TGCGCCAGCAGCTTGGCCTTGGCGGGAGCACCCTACAATGAGCAGTTCTTC; CDR3aa: CASSLALAGAPYNEQFF
d_gene: TRBD2; j_gene: TRBJ2-7; v_gene: TRBV19; abundance: -; len: 14; CDR3nt: TGTGCCAGTCTCCCGGGACTAGGCGTCTACGAGCAGTACTTC; CDR3aa: CASLPGLGVYEQYF
d_gene: -; j_gene: TRBJ1-1; v_gene: TRBV9; abundance: few; len: 15; CDR3nt: TGTGCCAGCAGCGTAACGTTAGACATGAACACTGAAGCTTTCTTT; CDR3aa: CASSVTLDMNTEAFF
d_gene: -; j_gene: TRBJ2-1; v_gene: TRBV15; abundance: -; len: 12; CDR3nt: TGTGCCACCAGCGTCATGACTGATGAGCAGTTCTTC; CDR3aa: CATSVMTDEQFF
d_gene: TRBD1; j_gene: TRBJ2-2; v_gene: TRBV7-9; abundance: -; len: 15; CDR3nt: TGTGCCAGCAGGCGACAGGGATCTGGGACCGGGGAGCTGTTTTTT; CDR3aa: CASRRQGSGTGELFF
d_gene: TRBD1; j_gene: TRBJ2-5; v_gene: TRBV19; abundance: -; len: 15; CDR3nt: TGTGCCAGTAGTATAGCTGGGACAGGGGAAGAGACCCAGTACTTC; CDR3aa: CASSIAGTGEETQYF
d_gene: -; j_gene: TRBJ1-3; v_gene: TRBV9; abundance: once; len: 17; CDR3nt: TGTGCCAGCAGCCCCCCATTCGTGGGGGCGCAAGGAAACACCATATATTTT; CDR3aa: CASSPPFVGAQGNTIYF
d_gene: TRBD1; j_gene: TRBJ2-1; v_gene: TRBV5-1; abundance: -; len: 13; CDR3nt: TGCGCCAGCAGCTTGGGACAGGGCGATGAGCAGTTCTTC; CDR3aa: CASSLGQGDEQFF
d_gene: TRBD2; j_gene: TRBJ2-3; v_gene: TRBV5-4; abundance: -; len: 16; CDR3nt: TGTGCCAGCAGCCAAACGGGACTAGCGGGGACAGATACGCAGTATTTT; CDR3aa: CASSQTGLAGTDTQYF
d_gene: -; j_gene: TRBJ2-2; v_gene: TRBV7-3; abundance: -; len: 12; CDR3nt: TGTGCCAGCAGTCCGGGAGCCGGGGAGCTGTTTTTT; CDR3aa: CASSPGAGELFF
d_gene: TRBD1; j_gene: TRBJ2-7; v_gene: TRBV15; abundance: -; len: 15; CDR3nt: TGTGCCACCAGCGAACGGACAGGGGGAGTGGGCGAGCAGTACTTC; CDR3aa: CATSERTGGVGEQYF
d_gene: TRBD1; j_gene: TRBJ2-2; v_gene: TRBV7-2; abundance: -; len: 17; CDR3nt: TGTGCCAGCAGCTTCCCCCGGGGCAGGGGGCACACCGGGGAGCTGTTTTTT; CDR3aa: CASSFPRGRGHTGELFF
d_gene: -; j_gene: TRBJ2-3; v_gene: TRBV19; abundance: -; len: 16; CDR3nt: TGTGCCAGTAGTATAGATAATGTCAGGGGAACAGATACGCAGTATTTT; CDR3aa: CASSIDNVRGTDTQYF
d_gene: -; j_gene: TRBJ1-2; v_gene: TRBV9; abundance: -; len: 16; CDR3nt: TGTGCCAGCAGCGATACAGTGGGGCGGCGGGGCTATGGCTACACCTTC; CDR3aa: CASSDTVGRRGYGYTF
d_gene: TRBD2; j_gene: TRBJ2-1; v_gene: TRBV9; abundance: -; len: 15; CDR3nt: TGTGCCAGCAGCGTAGGGGGGACTAGCGGTAATGAGCAGTTCTTC; CDR3aa: CASSVGGTSGNEQFF
d_gene: -; j_gene: TRBJ2-7; v_gene: TRBV6-5; abundance: -; len: 14; CDR3nt: TGTGCCAGCAGCCCATGGACTGGCGGCTACGAGCAGTACTTC; CDR3aa: CASSPWTGGYEQYF
d_gene: -; j_gene: TRBJ2-1; v_gene: TRBV7-2; abundance: -; len: 17; CDR3nt: TGTGCCAGCAGCTTAGCGCTAGGGGGTAGCTCCTACAATGAGCAGTTCTTC; CDR3aa: CASSLALGGSSYNEQFF
d_gene: -; j_gene: TRBJ2-7; v_gene: TRBV6-5; abundance: -; len: 14; CDR3nt: TGTGCCAGCAGGCTCGGAGGGCCCACCTACGAGCAGTACTTC; CDR3aa: CASRLGGPTYEQYF
d_gene: TRBD2; j_gene: TRBJ2-3; v_gene: TRBV25-1; abundance: once; len: 16; CDR3nt: TGTGCCAGCAGTCAGCCTAGCGGGAGGGCCAAAGATACGCAGTATTTT; CDR3aa: CASSQPSGRAKDTQYF
d_gene: TRBD2; j_gene: TRBJ2-5; v_gene: TRBV4-1; abundance: -; len: 14; CDR3nt: TGCGCCAGCAGCCAAGTAGGGCGGGGGGAGACCCAGTACTTC; CDR3aa: CASSQVGRGETQYF
d_gene: -; j_gene: TRBJ2-1; v_gene: TRBV10-1; abundance: -; len: 13; CDR3nt: TGCGCCAGCAGTGAGCAGGTAGTGGCGGAGCAGTTCTTC; CDR3aa: CASSEQVVAEQFF
d_gene: TRBD1; j_gene: TRBJ2-7; v_gene: TRBV29-1; abundance: -; len: 14; CDR3nt: TGCAGCGTTAAACTTGACAGGGGATTCTACGAGCAGTACTTC; CDR3aa: CSVKLDRGFYEQYF
d_gene: TRBD2; j_gene: TRBJ2-7; v_gene: TRBV11-2; abundance: once; len: 15; CDR3nt: TGTGCCAGCAGCTTAGTGGGAGGGAGCTCCTACGAGCAGTACTTC; CDR3aa: CASSLVGGSSYEQYF
d_gene: TRBD2; j_gene: TRBJ2-3; v_gene: TRBV4-3; abundance: once; len: 17; CDR3nt: TGCGCCAGCAGCCAAGAAGGACTAGCGGGAGAAGGAGATACGCAGTATTTT; CDR3aa: CASSQEGLAGEGDTQYF
d_gene: TRBD2; j_gene: TRBJ2-1; v_gene: TRBV11-3; abundance: -; len: 14; CDR3nt: TGTGCCAGCAGCTTATCAAGTAGCGGGGGGGGCCGGTTCTTC; CDR3aa: CASSLSSSGGGRFF
d_gene: TRBD1; j_gene: TRBJ1-5; v_gene: TRBV4-2; abundance: once; len: 15; CDR3nt: TGTGCCAGCAGCCAAGCGGACAGGTTCAATCAGCCCCAGCATTTT; CDR3aa: CASSQADRFNQPQHF
d_gene: -; j_gene: TRBJ1-2; v_gene: TRBV21-1; abundance: -; len: 11; CDR3nt: TGTGCCAGCAGCCACAGGGATGGCTACACCTTC; CDR3aa: CASSHRDGYTF
d_gene: -; j_gene: TRBJ1-2; v_gene: TRBV7-9; abundance: -; len: 17; CDR3nt: TGTGCCAGCAGCTTAGCTTCTACAGGACTAGCTAACTATGGCTACACCTTC; CDR3aa: CASSLASTGLANYGYTF
d_gene: TRBD1; j_gene: TRBJ1-5; v_gene: TRBV6-2/TRBV6-3; abundance: -; len: 17; CDR3nt: TGTGCCAGCAGTTATGGGGCAGGGGGCAGCAGCAATCAGCCCCAGCATTTT; CDR3aa: CASSYGAGGSSNQPQHF
d_gene: -; j_gene: TRBJ2-1; v_gene: TRBV2; abundance: -; len: 14; CDR3nt: TGTGCCAGCACTCTGGGGCAGGGGCGCGATGAGCAGTTCTTC; CDR3aa: CASTLGQGRDEQFF
d_gene: -; j_gene: TRBJ1-1; v_gene: TRBV5-4; abundance: few; len: 12; CDR3nt: TGTGCCAGCAGCTTGGGCCGGTTTGAAGCTTTCTTT; CDR3aa: CASSLGRFEAFF
d_gene: -; j_gene: TRBJ1-6; v_gene: TRBV18; abundance: -; len: 15; CDR3nt: TGTGCCAGCTCACCGGGTACAGGGATTAATTCACCCCTCCACTTT; CDR3aa: CASSPGTGINSPLHF
d_gene: TRBD2; j_gene: TRBJ2-5; v_gene: TRBV27; abundance: -; len: 15; CDR3nt: TGTGCCAGCAGTGCCCTCGGACTAGCGGGGAAGACCCAGTACTTC; CDR3aa: CASSALGLAGKTQYF
d_gene: TRBD1; j_gene: TRBJ1-5; v_gene: TRBV28; abundance: once; len: 12; CDR3nt: TGTGCCAGCAGTCCCGACAGGGGGCCCCAGCATTTT; CDR3aa: CASSPDRGPQHF
d_gene: -; j_gene: TRBJ1-3; v_gene: TRBV6-5; abundance: -; len: 15; CDR3nt: TGTGCCAGCAGTTACTCAGGGAGCTCTGGAAACACCATATATTTT; CDR3aa: CASSYSGSSGNTIYF
d_gene: -; j_gene: TRBJ2-3; v_gene: TRBV7-9; abundance: -; len: 14; CDR3nt: TGTGCCAGCAGGAGCGGTCCTGGAACAGATACGCAGTATTTT; CDR3aa: CASRSGPGTDTQYF